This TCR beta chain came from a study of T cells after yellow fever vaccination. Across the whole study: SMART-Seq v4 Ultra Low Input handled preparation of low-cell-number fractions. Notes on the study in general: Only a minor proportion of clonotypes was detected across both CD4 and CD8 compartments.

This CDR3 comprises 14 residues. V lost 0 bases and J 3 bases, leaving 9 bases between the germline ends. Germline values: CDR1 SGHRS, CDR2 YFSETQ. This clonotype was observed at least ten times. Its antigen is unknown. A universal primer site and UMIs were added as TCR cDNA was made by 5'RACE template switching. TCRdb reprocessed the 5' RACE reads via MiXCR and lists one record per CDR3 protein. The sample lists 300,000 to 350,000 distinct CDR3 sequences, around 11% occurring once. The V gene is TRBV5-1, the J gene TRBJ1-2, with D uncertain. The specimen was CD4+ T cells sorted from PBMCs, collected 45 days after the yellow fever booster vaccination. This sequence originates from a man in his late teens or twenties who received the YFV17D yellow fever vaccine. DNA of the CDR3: TGCGCCAGCAGCTTGGGACCTGGGGACTATGGCTACACCTTC. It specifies CASSLGPGDYGYTF.